This record covers a single TCR beta chain. No cognate antigen has been identified for it. Nothing much larger sits one base from this clone, and base qualities are not available. CDR1 and CDR2 were assigned from the germline V gene as SGHTA and FQGNSA. The CDR3 contains 15 residues, cysteine and phenylalanine counted. The sequence is cut down to CDR3 DNA, 45 bases in frame from base 1. Trimming at the junction amounts to 1 base on V and 3 bases on J, and the germline ends lie 13 bases apart. The TCR beta CDR3 regions were amplified from RNA transcripts. For the first round of RT-PCR on the TCR CDR3, the HTBI primer set was used together with the Qiagen OneStep RT-PCR kit. Libraries were constructed in a second round of multiplex PCR, after which size selection and purification were performed. Sequencing of the libraries was done on an Illumina HiSeq2000 using paired-end 100 bp reads. As for the authors' bioinformatics: SOAPnuke was used to process the raw data, throwing out any read that contained adapters or uncalled bases, had a mean Phred below 15, or lacked an exact constant-primer or identifier match. High-quality paired reads were merged with COPE v1.2.5, and unique nucleotide sequences were defined as clonotypes. Clonotypes were aligned to IMGT TRBV, TRBD and TRBJ reference segments using MiTCR v1.1. Only V-J combinations with frequency above 0.0001, covering about 99% of repertoires, were analysed. A TCS score was defined as the ratio between F50 (clonal expansion) and ExV (chaos), using BLOSUM62-based TCRdist between CDR3 peptides within each V-J. Welch's t-statistics and random forest reduced fewer than 550 V-J features to 13, which were used in a naive Bayes classifier (R e1071). TCRdb reran the public reads through fastp at Q25 and MiXCR, keeping productive beta chains. CDR3 protein sequences are deduplicated, and each keeps its most common genes and DNA. TCRdb's processing, not the study's, gives the V and J calls here. The sample table holds about 270,000 distinct CDR3 sequences, of which 13% to 15% were seen once. The ten largest clones represent roughly 30% of the sample.

The data were obtained in a study of T cells in Graves' hyperthyroidism and ophthalmopathy (dated by TCRdb to between 2019 and 2020). For context, the study as a whole: Peripheral blood was collected at initial diagnosis, before any treatment. TCR Vbeta CDR3 sequencing of approximately 140 peripheral blood samples (around 45 ophthalmopathy, roughly 72 hyperthyroidism and some 17 progressor patients) is reported in the paper. In six Graves' hyperthyroidism patients, the study also compared T-cell repertoires from thyroid tissue with T-cell repertoires from blood. Following sampling, methimazole starting at 30 mg daily was given to hyperthyroidism patients, and high-dose intravenous methylprednisolone was given to ophthalmopathy patients. Whether ophthalmopathy could be predicted prospectively was tested in an independent validation cohort made up of approximately 19 hyperthyroidism patients plus 17 patients who later progressed to ophthalmopathy. The approximately 90 discovery patients were randomly split 7:3 into training and test sets. To identify distinguishing TCR V-J signatures, a discovery cohort of some 100 patients was used, comprising 43 with Graves' ophthalmopathy and approximately 58 with stable Graves' hyperthyroidism. The paper as a whole reports these results and caveats: In cross-validation, a model built on a 13 V-J signature told ophthalmopathy apart from stable hyperthyroidism with over 85% sensitivity and around 83% specificity, and in testing the same model reached 80%/75%. Most expanded thyroid clonotypes (frequency above 0.001) were also detected in blood, suggesting blood repertoires may reflect thyroid immune responses. In validation, the model predicted progression to ophthalmopathy a median of about 6.5 months before onset, with over 60% sensitivity and 72.22% specificity. Sample size was not statistically predetermined, and investigators were not blinded to group allocation.

The hyperthyroidism patients were between 18 and 65 years old and newly diagnosed, with a disease duration of less than 2 months. Any patient with an uncontrolled infection, another autoimmune disease, pregnancy or lactation was excluded. Diagnoses relied on clinical symptoms, serum thyroxine and TRAb, thyroid ultrasound and orbital computed tomography. For progressor patients, blood was drawn at the first diagnosis of hyperthyroidism, before any ophthalmopathy symptoms had appeared. PBMCs were separated from 10 ml of fresh peripheral blood using Ficoll-Paque density gradient centrifugation. Progressor patients were initially diagnosed with Graves' hyperthyroidism and developed ophthalmopathy during follow-up. Total RNA was extracted with Trizol reagent, and quality was checked on an Agilent 2100 Bioanalyzer.

Sequencing input: blood. This clonotype was sampled from a woman aged 45-59 years with Graves' hyperthyroidism that later progressed to Graves' ophthalmopathy. The chain joins TRBV7-2 to TRBJ2-7, with a weak D call of TRBD1 (6 bases match). The DNA sequence is as follows: TGTGCCAGCAGCTTAGAGCTGGGGGCGGTCTACGAGCAGTACTTC. This codes for CASSLELGAVYEQYF.